Reported below is one T cell receptor beta chain. The time point denotes: persistent/refractory GD, antithyroid drugs over 5 years with positive TRAb. The authors made the TCR library using RNA they extracted from PBMCs. This sample stems from a study of regulatory T cells in long-lasting Graves disease. To make TCR beta libraries, researchers used iRepertoire HTBI primers and Arm-PCR of CDR3 regions. TCRdb recomputed calls from the multiplex PCR reads with MiXCR, one row per CDR3 protein. The sample holds 500,000 to 800,000 distinct CDR3 sequences, about 30% seen once. This clonotype originated in a female donor with Graves disease. The sample was peripheral blood mononuclear cells (PBMCs), taken when the disease was refractory, from a patient treated with antithyroid drugs.

This CDR3 reads CASSMAPREKLFF. Here the CDR3 DNA reads TGTGCCAGTAGTATGGCCCCCCGTGAAAAACTGTTTTTT. The chain joins TRBV19 to TRBJ1-4; D gene uncertain. Germline CDR1 is LNHDA and CDR2 is SQIVND (reference sequence). The V end lost 3 bases, the J end lost 7 bases, and 9 bases lay between the germline ends. The CDR3 totals 13 residues.